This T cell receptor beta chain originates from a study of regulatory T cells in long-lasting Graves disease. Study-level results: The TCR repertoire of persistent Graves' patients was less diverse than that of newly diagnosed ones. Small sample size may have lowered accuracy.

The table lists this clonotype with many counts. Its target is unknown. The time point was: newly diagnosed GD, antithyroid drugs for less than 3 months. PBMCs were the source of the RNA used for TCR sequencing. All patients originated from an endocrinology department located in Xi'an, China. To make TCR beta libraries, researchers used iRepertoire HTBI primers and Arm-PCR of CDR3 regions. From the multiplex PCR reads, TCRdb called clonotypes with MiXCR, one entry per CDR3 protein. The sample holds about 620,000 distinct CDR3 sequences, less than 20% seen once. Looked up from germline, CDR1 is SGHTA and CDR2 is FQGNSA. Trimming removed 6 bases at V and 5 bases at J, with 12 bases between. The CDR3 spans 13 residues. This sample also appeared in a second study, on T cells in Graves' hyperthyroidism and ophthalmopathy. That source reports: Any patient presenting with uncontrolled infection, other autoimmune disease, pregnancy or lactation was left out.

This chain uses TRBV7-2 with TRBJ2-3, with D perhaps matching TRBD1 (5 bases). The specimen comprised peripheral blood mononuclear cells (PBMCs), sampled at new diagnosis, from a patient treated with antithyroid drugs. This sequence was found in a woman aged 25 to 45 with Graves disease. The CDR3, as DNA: TGTGCCAGCAGGGAAGGGGTCCAAGATACGCAGTATTTT. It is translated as CASREGVQDTQYF.